Included here is one T cell receptor beta chain sequence, with context. Its specificity is unknown. Germline V gene lookup returns CDR1 LNHNV and CDR2 YYDKDF (reference sequence). The CDR3 sequence is 14 residues long. Every subset of CD8+ T cells was sorted in triplicate at approximately 300,000 cells each. Cells that were CD45RO-CCR7+CD27+CD95- constituted naive CD8+ T cells. This specimen comes from a study of CXCR3-negative and CXCR3-positive naive CD8 T cells. Through 5' RACE with UMI labels, the TRB cDNA libraries were prepared. TCRdb reanalyzed the 5' RACE reads, giving one entry per CDR3 protein sequence and no DNA. The sample yields around 140,000 distinct CDR3 sequences, of which the top ten take up 0.41%. Overall study results and limits: A higher hydrophobicity marked the TRB CDR3s of CXCR3-positive naive cells versus CXCR3-negative naive cells. Diversity in memory CD8+ cells fell much lower than the comparably high levels seen in both naive subsets. Naive cells that were CXCR3-negative or CXCR3-positive used TRBV-TRBJ genes alike, while memory cells diverged.

The clonotype was recovered from a human donor in good health. Some clones in this sample may be carry-over from other donors' samples. What was sequenced was naive CXCR3+ CD8+ T cells from blood. Specified subset: CD45RO-CCR7+CD27+CD95- naive CD8+ T cells expressing CXCR3 (TNR3+). The chain carries TRBV15 and TRBJ1-5. CDR3 amino acids: CATSRVMGNQPQHF.